This TCR beta chain was retrieved from a study of Ad26.COV2.S vaccination and SARS-CoV-2 variants. Across the study: The study gave Ad26.COV2.S intramuscularly, once or twice 56 days apart.

The CDR3 sequence is 13 residues long. V was trimmed by 7 bases and J by 4 bases, leaving 12 bases between them. TCRdb's copy holds only in-frame clones and misses some; the assay was immunoSEQ multiplex PCR. The sample contains about 680,000 clones, approximately 88% of which appear only once. Overall study findings and caveats: Individuals receiving vaccine had higher spike-specific TCR breadth than placebo recipients did. Total T cell responses may have been underestimated by the TCR breadth and depth analyses.

The treatment here: about 20 received Ad26.COV2.S at low or high dose, single or two shots; roughly five received placebo; per-sample allocation not given. Sampling took place 63 days after the first vaccine or placebo injection. The individual, an adult aged 18-55 years, was a donor in Boston. As regards this clone: What it binds is unknown.

The source is a person between 18 and 60 years old who received the Ad26.COV2.S COVID-19 vaccine or a placebo. The chain links TRBV12-3 or TRBV12-4 to TRBJ2-3; TRBD1 or TRBD2 may be the D gene (5 bases each). The sample in question was peripheral blood, obtained in a trial of Ad26.COV2.S vaccine versus placebo. CDR3 in amino acids: CASKLGTPDTQYF. The DNA of the CDR3 is TGTGCCAGCAAATTAGGGACCCCAGATACGCAGTATTTT.